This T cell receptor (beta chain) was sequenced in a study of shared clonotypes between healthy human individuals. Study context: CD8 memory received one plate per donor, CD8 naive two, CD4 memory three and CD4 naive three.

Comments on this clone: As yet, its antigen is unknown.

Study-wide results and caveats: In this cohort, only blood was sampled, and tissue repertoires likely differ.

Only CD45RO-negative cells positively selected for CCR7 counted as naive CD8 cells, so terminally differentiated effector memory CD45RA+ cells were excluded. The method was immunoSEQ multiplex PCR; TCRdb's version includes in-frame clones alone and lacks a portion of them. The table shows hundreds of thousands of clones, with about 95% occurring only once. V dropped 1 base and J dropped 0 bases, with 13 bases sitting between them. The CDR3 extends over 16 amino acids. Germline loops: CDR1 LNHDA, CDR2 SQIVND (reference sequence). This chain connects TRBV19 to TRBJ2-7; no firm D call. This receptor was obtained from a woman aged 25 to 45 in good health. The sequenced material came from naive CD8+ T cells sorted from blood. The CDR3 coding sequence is TGTGCCAGTAGTATAGGGTTTCAAAGCAACTCCTACGAGCAGTACTTC. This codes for CASSIGFQSNSYEQYF.